The clone carrying this T cell receptor beta chain was observed a few times. Its antigen is undetermined. This sample is part of a study of OX40 agonist ivuxolimab in advanced cancers. Study at large: Allowance was made for prior anti-PD-1, anti-PD-L1 or anti-CTLA-4 therapy, and approximately 41% had some. General study findings and limits: Partial responders at 0.1-3.0 mg/kg showed near-lowest clonal expansion.

Germline loops: CDR1 SEHNR, CDR2 FQNEAQ (reference sequence). V was clipped by 2 bases and J by 4 bases; unmatched bases: 8. This CDR3 spans 16 amino acids. Repertoires were generated with immunoSEQ multiplex PCR, while TCRdb's copy carries only in-frame clones and drops some. Of 66,000 or so clones listed, 75% to 80% are singletons. Material: CD4+ or CD8+ T cells sorted from blood, obtained in a trial of the OX40 agonist ivuxolimab. The chain employs TRBV7-9 and TRBJ2-3; 8 nucleotides align to TRBD1. This receptor was obtained from an adult with an advanced solid tumor such as melanoma, head and neck, liver or kidney cancer. In DNA, the CDR3 is TGTGCCAGCAGCTTATGGACAGGGCAATATGCAGATACGCAGTATTTT. Translated, it gives CASSLWTGQYADTQYF.